A few counts support the clone carrying this T cell receptor (beta chain). Its cognate antigen is unknown. Germline CDR1 SGHDT, CDR2 YYEEEE. Trimming pared 1 base from V and 5 bases from J, leaving 13 bases between. The CDR3 has 15 residues. Clones were read by immunoSEQ multiplex PCR, and TCRdb kept only the in-frame ones, dropping some. The repertoire holds under 2,500,000 clones, with around 95% as singletons. The sample is drawn from a study of shared clonotypes between healthy human individuals. Study findings and constraints: Sharing across several donors was seen in roughly 5% of naive CD4 clonotypes.

The rearrangement uses TRBV5-6 and TRBJ1-5; D is unresolved. The sequencing sample was made of naive CD4+ T cells sorted from blood. Subset specified: CD45RA+ positively selected. The clonotype originates from a man between 18 and 35 years old in good health. The CDR3 here is CASSLSAGAHQPQHF. CDR3 bases: TGTGCCAGCAGCTTGTCGGCAGGTGCCCATCAGCCCCAGCATTTT.